A single sample is the source of the 9 T cell receptor beta chains below, sequenced in a study of blood T cell repertoires in COVID-19. Assay: immunoSEQ multiplex PCR; the TCRdb copy retains only in-frame clones and omits some. The data hold some 150,000 clones, with roughly 77% observed a single time. Sequenced sample: peripheral blood. All receptors derive from a woman aged 70-85 years with COVID-19, enrolled during active disease.

V gene TRBV6-5 combines with J gene TRBJ2-7; TRBD1 agrees at 9 bases. This CDR3 has 13 amino acids. Germline values: CDR1 MNHEY, CDR2 SVGAGI. J lost 4 bases, V lost 6 bases, and 4 bases had no gene match. Here the CDR3 DNA reads TGTGCCAGCAGCCGACAGGGGGTTTACGAGCAGTACTTC. Translating it yields CASSRQGVYEQYF.

Concerning this clone itself: As the CDR3 is not closed by the conserved phenylalanine or tryptophan, this likely results from a read error. The rearrangement links TRBV3-1 (or the pseudogene TRBV3-2) to TRBJ2-7; TRBD2 agrees at 7 bases. CDR1 LGHDT and CDR2 YNNKEL come from the germline V gene (reference sequence). The junction had 8 bases not matched to a gene; V was cut back by 6 bases and J by 6 bases. The CDR3 runs to 13 residues. The DNA of the CDR3 is TGTGCCAGCAGTCCAACTAGCGCTCGCGAGCAGTACCTC. Amino acid sequence: CASSPTSAREQYL.

On this clone itself: This CDR3 is also generated by other DNA sequences in the sample. The chain employs TRBV5-1 and TRBJ1-4, with 11 positions matching TRBD1. This CDR3 has 14 amino acids. Per germline, CDR1 SGHRS and CDR2 YFSETQ. J gave up 8 bases and V 3 bases, and 3 bases lay outside the gene matches. The CDR3 bases are TGCGCCAGCAGCTCTGGGACAGGGGGAGAAAAACTGTTTTTT. Translation: CASSSGTGGEKLFF.

The V call is TRBV4-2, the J call TRBJ2-3, with 7 positions matching TRBD2. Trimming took 4 bases from V and 7 from J; bases not matched to a gene: 8. CDR1 and CDR2 from the germline V gene are LGHNA and YNFKEQ. The CDR3 is 14 amino acids. The CDR3 DNA reads TGTGCCAGCAGCCCGAGCGGGGCCGCCCATACGCAGTATTTT. Protein sequence: CASSPSGAAHTQYF.

The V call is TRBV7-3, the J call TRBJ1-6, with D unresolved. The CDR3 consists of 15 residues. V was cut by 2 bases and J by 9 bases, with 14 bases left in between. Germline CDR1 and CDR2: SGHTA and FQGTGA. The CDR3 bases are TGTGCCAGCAGCTTAGCCCCCGGGGATAGTTCACCCCTCCACTTT. Its translation is CASSLAPGDSSPLHF. Full variable domain (outside the CDR3, taken from reference TRBV7-3 and TRBJ1-6): GAGVSQTPSNKVTEKGKYVELRCDPISGHTALYWYRQSLGQGPEFLIYFQGTGAADDSGLPNDRFFAVRPEGSVSTLKIQRTERGDSAVYLCASSLAPGDSSPLHFGNGTRLTVT.

The chain carries TRBV11-2 and TRBJ1-3; 10 nucleotides agree with TRBD1. V trimming: 5 bases; J trimming: 7 bases; junction bases outside the gene matches: 8. The CDR3 extends over 15 amino acids. Germline V gene lookup returns CDR1 SGHAT and CDR2 FQNNGV. The CDR3 sequence: CASSPPGQGMNTIYF. The CDR3 DNA reads as TGTGCCAGCAGCCCCCCGGGACAGGGGATGAACACCATATATTTT.

This rearrangement joins TRBV28 to TRBJ1-1; D gene unclear. Trimming removed 4 bases at V and 0 bases at J, with 3 bases between. CDR3 size: 12 residues. Germline CDR1 reads MDHEN; CDR2 reads SYDVKM. The CDR3 sequence: CASSSVNTEAFF. In nucleotides, the CDR3 is TGTGCCAGCAGTTCCGTGAACACTGAAGCTTTCTTT.

V gene TRBV6-5 combines with J gene TRBJ1-4; tentative D call: TRBD1 (5 bases). The V gene lost 7 bases and the J gene lost 7 bases, with 19 bases spanning the gap. The length of the CDR3 is 15 residues. CDR1 MNHEY and CDR2 SVGAGI come from the germline V gene. The CDR3 nucleotides read TGTGCCAGCACCCCGAATGGGGGGGGACGTGAAAAACTGTTTTTT. Protein: CASTPNGGGREKLFF.

Comment on this clone: Other DNA sequences of this sample code for an identical CDR3. The chain joins TRBV18 to TRBJ2-5; no clear D. The CDR3 consists of 14 residues. The V end was cut by 3 bases, the J end by 2 bases, with 10 bases between. Germline assignment: CDR1 KGHSH and CDR2 LQKENI. DNA for the CDR3: TGTGCCAGCTCACCTTCGGGTCTACAAGAGACCCAGTACTTC. It yields the protein CASSPSGLQETQYF.